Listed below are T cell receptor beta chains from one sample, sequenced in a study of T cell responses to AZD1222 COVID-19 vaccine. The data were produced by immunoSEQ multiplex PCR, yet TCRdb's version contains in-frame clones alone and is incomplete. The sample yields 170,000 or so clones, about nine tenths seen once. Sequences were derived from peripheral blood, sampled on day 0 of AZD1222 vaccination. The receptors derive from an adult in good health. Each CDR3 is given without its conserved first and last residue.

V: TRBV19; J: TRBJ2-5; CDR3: ASRTTSGGPPTKTQY
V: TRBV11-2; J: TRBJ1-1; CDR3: ASSPTGATEAF
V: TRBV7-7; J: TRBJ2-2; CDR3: ASSSGRTGELF
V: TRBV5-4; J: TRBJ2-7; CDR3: ASSGQGYEQY
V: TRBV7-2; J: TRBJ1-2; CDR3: ASSITGQNYGYT
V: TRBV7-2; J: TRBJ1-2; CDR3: ASSLDKNYGYT
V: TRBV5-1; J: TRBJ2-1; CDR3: ASSLGTGRVSYNEQF
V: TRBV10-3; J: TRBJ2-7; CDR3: AISDPGVSSYEQY
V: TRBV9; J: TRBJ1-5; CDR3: ASSLRPGANQPQH
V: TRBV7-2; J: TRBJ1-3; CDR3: ASSLAQAFSGNTIY
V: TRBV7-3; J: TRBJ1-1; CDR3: ASSLIGNTEAF
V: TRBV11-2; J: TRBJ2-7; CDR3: ASTRDRVAYEQY
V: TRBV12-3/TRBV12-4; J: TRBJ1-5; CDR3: ASSRGLPPPQH
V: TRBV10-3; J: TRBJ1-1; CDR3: AISDPDNIPEAF
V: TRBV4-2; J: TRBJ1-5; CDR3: ASSQEYGQDYQPQH
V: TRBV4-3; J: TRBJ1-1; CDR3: ASSQGQLGNTEAF
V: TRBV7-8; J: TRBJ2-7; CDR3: ASSLGGDGPLYEQY
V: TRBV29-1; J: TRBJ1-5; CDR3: SVEAGSNQPQH
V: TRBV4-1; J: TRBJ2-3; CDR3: ASSFIPSASTDTQY
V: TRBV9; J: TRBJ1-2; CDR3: ASSVGTGGINYGYT
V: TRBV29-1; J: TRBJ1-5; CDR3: SVDGGHNQPQH
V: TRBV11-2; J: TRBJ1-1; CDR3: ASSLVEGQTEAF
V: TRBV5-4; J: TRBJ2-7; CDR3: ASSAEQLAGVSLEQY
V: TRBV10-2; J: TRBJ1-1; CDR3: ASSESMVSSEAF
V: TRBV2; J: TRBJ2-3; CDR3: ASRVSGAADTQY
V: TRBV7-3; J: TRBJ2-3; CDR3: ASSLGGPDTQY
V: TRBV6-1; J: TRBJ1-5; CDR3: ASSERPDGSNQPQH
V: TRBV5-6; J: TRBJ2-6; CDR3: ASSLRGSGANVLT
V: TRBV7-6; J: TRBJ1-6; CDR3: ASSLLSRARGSPLH
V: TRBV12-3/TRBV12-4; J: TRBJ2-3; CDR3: ASSTSGGGY
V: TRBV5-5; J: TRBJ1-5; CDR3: ASSFFDSNQPQH
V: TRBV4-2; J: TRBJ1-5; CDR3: ASSQGTGQPQH
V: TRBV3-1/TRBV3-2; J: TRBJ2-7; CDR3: ASSQKTPYEQY
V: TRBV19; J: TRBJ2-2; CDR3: ASSIEGNTGELF
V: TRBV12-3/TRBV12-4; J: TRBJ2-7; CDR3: ASSLLVSYEQY
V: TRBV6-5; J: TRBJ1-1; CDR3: ASSYSRRDTEAF
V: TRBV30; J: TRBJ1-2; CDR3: ARNRGNYGYT
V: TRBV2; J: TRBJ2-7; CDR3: ASSAGQSSYEQY
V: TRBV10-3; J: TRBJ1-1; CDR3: AISGTENTEAF
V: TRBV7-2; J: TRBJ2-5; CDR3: ASSRDPQETQY
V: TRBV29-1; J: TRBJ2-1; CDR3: SVATSFSSYNEQF
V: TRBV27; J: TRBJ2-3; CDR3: ASSFSWENSADTQY
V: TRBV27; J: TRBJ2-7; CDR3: ASSYRGGHVYEQY
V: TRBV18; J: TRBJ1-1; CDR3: ASSPPIDRGLNTEAF
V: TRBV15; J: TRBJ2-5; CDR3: ATSRDVETQY
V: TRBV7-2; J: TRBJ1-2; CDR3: ASSLGRDRQNYGYT
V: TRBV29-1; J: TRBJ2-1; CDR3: SDRIGGYNEQF
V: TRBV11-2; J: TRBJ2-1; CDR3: ASSSSRVSGANEQF
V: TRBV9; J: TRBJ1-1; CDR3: ASSVLTQRVSEAF
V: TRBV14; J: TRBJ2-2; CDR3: ASRIRPNTGELF
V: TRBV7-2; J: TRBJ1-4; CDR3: ASSSIATGVGGEKLF
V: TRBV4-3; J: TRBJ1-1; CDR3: ASSQDFRVGKTEAF
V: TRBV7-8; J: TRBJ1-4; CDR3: ASRAGENEKLF
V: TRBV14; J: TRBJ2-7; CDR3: ASSQDSLQGAYEQY
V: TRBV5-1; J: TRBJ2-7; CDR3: ASSWDRATDFNEQY
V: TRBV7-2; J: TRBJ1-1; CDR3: ASSFAAENTEAF
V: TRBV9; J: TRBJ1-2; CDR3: ASSPNTGQGVGGYT
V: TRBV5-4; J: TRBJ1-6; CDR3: ASSPGTGNYNSPLH